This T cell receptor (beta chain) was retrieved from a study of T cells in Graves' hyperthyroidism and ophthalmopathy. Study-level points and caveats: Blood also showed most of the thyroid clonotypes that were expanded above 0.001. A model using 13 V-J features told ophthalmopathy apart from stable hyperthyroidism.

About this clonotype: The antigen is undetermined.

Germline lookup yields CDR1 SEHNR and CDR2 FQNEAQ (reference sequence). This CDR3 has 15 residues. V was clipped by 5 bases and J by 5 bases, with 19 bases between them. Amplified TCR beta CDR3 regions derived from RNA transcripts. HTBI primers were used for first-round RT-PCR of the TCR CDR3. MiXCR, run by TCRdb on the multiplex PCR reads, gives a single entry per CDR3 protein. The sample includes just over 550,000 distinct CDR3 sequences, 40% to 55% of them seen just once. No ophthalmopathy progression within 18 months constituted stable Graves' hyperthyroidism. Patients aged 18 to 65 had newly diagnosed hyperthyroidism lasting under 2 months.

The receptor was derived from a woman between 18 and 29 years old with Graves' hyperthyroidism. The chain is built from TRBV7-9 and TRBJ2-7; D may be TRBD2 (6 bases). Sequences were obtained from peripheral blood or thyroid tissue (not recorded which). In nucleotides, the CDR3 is TGTGCCAGCAGCCGAAGCCGGGACTCTAGGCACGAGCAGTACTTC. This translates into CASSRSRDSRHEQYF.